Included here is one TCR beta chain sequence, with context. No antigen is known for it. The data were taken from a study of cytomegalovirus exposure and HLA in healthy donors. The CDR3 spans 14 residues. Study conclusions and caveats: The study found most TCR sequences rare, yet found some public TCRs in many donors. Association of a missense DCLRE1C variant with TCR beta V- and J-gene trimming was reported in a later analysis. A later analysis reportedly found fewer N-insertions in an Asian-associated ancestry cluster than the roughly 670-donor mean.

Researchers ran the PCR with 60 Vbeta and 13 Jbeta primers. Per the study methods: The count from a later analysis was about 80 million unique TCR beta chains, 9.5 million to 13 million of them shared. The assay was immunoSEQ multiplex PCR, and TCRdb's table has in-frame clones only and misses some. The V and J calls and clone size are taken from that table; D and trimming were inferred from the DNA. The data hold about 85,000 clones, with 80% observed a single time. The chain is built from TRBV12-2 and TRBJ1-5; the D call TRBD1 from the table was never checked on the DNA. TRBV12-2 is noted as a pseudogene. Source material: PBMCs. This clonotype was obtained from a man aged 45 to 65 in good health and CMV-seropositive. CDR3 in amino acids: CASRYRGQNQPQHF. CDR3 nucleotide sequence: TGTGCAAGTCGGTACAGGGGGCAGAATCAGCCCCAGCATTTT.